This TCR beta chain was captured by sequencing in a study of blood T cell repertoires in COVID-19 (dated by TCRdb to between 2020 and 2021). For the study in its entirety: Samples covering the acute and convalescent phases of COVID-19 were provided by collaborators in the United States, Italy and Spain. Where available, HLA class I and class II types were taken from metadata supplied by the sample provider and were not determined by assay-based typing. The repertoires were released in a freely available public database intended as a resource for research on the immune response to SARS-CoV-2. A de-identified subject ID, COVID-19 status, age in years and sex were almost always included in the sample metadata. Subjects who had been exposed to COVID-19, were actively infected with it, or had recovered from it provided the deeply sampled blood TCRbeta repertoires that made up the dataset. Samples came from the ongoing ImmuneRACE study (first 160 participants) plus 1,254 subjects from 6 global collaborators. The material from the prospective study consisted of cDNA or gDNA derived from T cells, B-cell-depleted T cells, or PBMCs.

The collaborating institutions used their own protocols to collect whole blood in K2EDTA tubes. Collaborator samples were shipped for TCRbeta analysis as frozen whole blood, isolated PBMCs, or DNA extracted from either sample type. TCRbeta CDR3 regions were amplified from genomic DNA using the immunoSEQ Assay, a bias-controlled multiplex PCR. Processing in the source paper ran as follows. The number of nucleated cells in each sample was estimated by amplification of reference gene primers within the assay. To quantify the absolute abundance of each unique TCRbeta CDR3 rearrangement, sequence reads were collapsed and filtered. For each sample, productive Simpson clonality was calculated as the square root of Simpson's diversity index over productive rearrangements. In TCRdb, the immuneACCESS table is reduced to in-frame sequences with V and J assigned. These tables do not hold every clone; where another copy was compared, an unresolved V gene accounts for under half, and the others remain unexplained. V, J and clone size are those of that table, while D and trimming were read from the DNA. The sample table lists about 64,000 clones, about 88% of them with a count of one. Jointly, the top ten make up around 3.9% of the sample.

Here is what the overall study found, with its caveats: Clinical and demographic metadata were provided uncurated, with the amount varying by source and participant.

Between the V and J ends, shortened by 6 bases and 4 bases respectively, the junction contains 13 bases. The CDR3 numbers 14 residues from cysteine through phenylalanine. Only CDR3 DNA remains: 42 bases, in frame from the first base. The germline V gene (reference sequence) supplies CDR1 LNHDA and CDR2 SQIVND. With regard to this clone: The target of this receptor is not known. Base qualities are not recorded, but no much larger clone differs from it by a single base.

This clonotype was sampled from an older man with acute or convalescent COVID-19. This receptor chain uses TRBV19 and TRBJ1-5; a tentative D match to TRBD1 spans 6 bases. The sample was peripheral blood. The CDR3 here reads CASRGAAGNQPQHF. The DNA sequence reads TGTGCCAGTAGGGGGGCGGCAGGGAATCAGCCCCAGCATTTT.